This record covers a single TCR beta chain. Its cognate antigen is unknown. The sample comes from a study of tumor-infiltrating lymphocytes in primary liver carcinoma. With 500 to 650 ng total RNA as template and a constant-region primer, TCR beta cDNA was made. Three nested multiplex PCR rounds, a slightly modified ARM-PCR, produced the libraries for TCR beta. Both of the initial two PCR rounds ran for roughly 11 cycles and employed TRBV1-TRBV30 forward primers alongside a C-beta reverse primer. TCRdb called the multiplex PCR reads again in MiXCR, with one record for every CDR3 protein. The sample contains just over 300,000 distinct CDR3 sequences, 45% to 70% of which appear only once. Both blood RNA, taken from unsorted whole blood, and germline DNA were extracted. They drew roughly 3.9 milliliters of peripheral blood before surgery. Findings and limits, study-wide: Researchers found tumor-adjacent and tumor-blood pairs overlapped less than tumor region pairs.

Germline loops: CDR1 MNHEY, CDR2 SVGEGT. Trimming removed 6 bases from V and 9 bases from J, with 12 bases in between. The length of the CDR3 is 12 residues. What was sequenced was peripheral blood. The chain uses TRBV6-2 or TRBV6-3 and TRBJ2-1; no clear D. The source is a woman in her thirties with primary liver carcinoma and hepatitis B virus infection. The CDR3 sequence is CASSQDGPEQFF. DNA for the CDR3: TGTGCCAGCAGCCAGGACGGACCTGAGCAGTTCTTC.